One and the same sample provided the 27 T cell receptor beta chains below, sequenced in a study of cytomegalovirus exposure and HLA in healthy donors. The PCR was carried out with 60 Vbeta primers and 13 Jbeta primers. TCRdb's table, derived via immunoSEQ multiplex PCR, lists solely in-frame clones and lacks some. The sample gives under 200,000 clones, nearly 80% of which show up once; roughly 6% is in the top ten. Sequenced sample: PBMCs. These receptors all stem from a woman younger than 45 in good health and CMV-seropositive.

The J gene is TRBJ1-2, the V gene TRBV29-1, with D possibly TRBD1 on 5 matching bases. Trimming removed 5 bases from V and 6 bases from J, with 28 bases in between. The CDR3 contains 17 residues. Germline values: CDR1 SQVTM, CDR2 ANQGSEA. CDR3 coding DNA: TGCAGCGTTAGAAACCCCGAAACAGGCTACGACGGGCATGGCTACACCTTC. Translated: CSVRNPETGYDGHGYTF.

The chain recombines TRBV9 with TRBJ2-5; weak D call: TRBD2 (6 bases). The CDR3 runs to 16 residues. V was clipped by 1 base and J by 2 bases, with 15 bases between them. Germline V gene sequence: CDR1 SGDLS, CDR2 YYNGEE. CDR3 protein: CASSVRFGTGQETQYF. For the CDR3, the DNA is TGTGCCAGCAGCGTAAGATTCGGGACTGGACAAGAGACCCAGTACTTC. The full variable domain, its missing parts supplied by reference TRBV9 and TRBJ2-5, is DSGVTQTPKHLITATGQRVTLRCSPRSGDLSVYWYQQSLDQGLQFLIQYYNGEERAKGNILERFSAQQFPDLHSELNLSSLELGDSALYFCASSVRFGTGQETQYFGPGTRLLVL.

The gene calls are TRBV2 and TRBJ1-5, with 7 bases that match TRBD1. V lost 2 bases and J lost 6; bases outside the gene matches: 7. The germline V gene has CDR1 SNHLY and CDR2 FYNNEI. The CDR3 contains 15 residues. The CDR3 nucleotides are TGTGCCAGCAGTGAAATGGCAGGGGGTGTTCAGCCCCAGCATTTT. Its translation is CASSEMAGGVQPQHF.

In DNA, the CDR3 is TGTGCCAGCAGCCGCACCGGGACAGGGAGGTACGAGCAGTACTTC. Its translation: CASSRTGTGRYEQYF. The chain employs TRBV7-2 and TRBJ2-7; 9 bases map to TRBD1. The CDR3 is made up of 15 amino acids. J gave up 4 bases and V 5 bases, and 9 bases lay outside the gene matches. Per the germline V gene, CDR1 is SGHTA and CDR2 is FQGNSA. The full variable domain, with the rest looked up from reference TRBV7-2 and TRBJ2-7, is GAGVSQSPSNKVTEKGKDVELRCDPISGHTALYWYRQSLGQGLEFLIYFQGNSAPDKSGLPSDRFSAERTGGSVSTLTIQRTQQEDSAVYLCASSRTGTGRYEQYFGPGTRLTVT.

The genes are TRBV5-8 and TRBJ2-7; TRBD2 is a possible D gene (5 bases). CDR3 length equals 15 residues. Looked up from germline, CDR1 is SGHTS and CDR2 is YDEGEE. V lost 4 bases to trimming and J lost 0 bases, with 14 bases between them. CDR3 sequence: CASSGTRFSSYEQYF. The CDR3, as DNA: TGTGCCAGCAGCGGTACTAGATTTAGCTCCTACGAGCAGTACTTC. Looking up the rest from reference TRBV5-8 and TRBJ2-7 gives the full variable domain: EAGVTQSPTHLIKTRGQQATLRCSPISGHTSVYWYQQALGLGLQFLLWYDEGEERNRGNFPPRFSGRQFPNYSSELNVNALELEDSALYLCASSGTRFSSYEQYFGPGTRLTVT.

This sequence joins TRBV29-1 and TRBJ2-5; D perhaps matches TRBD1 (5 bases). Between the trimmed V and J ends, which lost 6 bases and 5 bases, there was a span of 7 bases. The CDR3 is 10 amino acids. Germline values: CDR1 SQVTM, CDR2 ANQGSEA. CDR3 region: CSVGRETQYF. CDR3 sequence (DNA): TGCAGCGTGGGGCGGGAGACCCAGTACTTC.

V and J are TRBV19 and TRBJ1-1; no definite D call. CDR1 and CDR2 from the germline V gene are LNHDA and SQIVND (reference sequence). Trimming removed 3 bases from V and 10 bases from J, with 15 bases in between. The CDR3 is 13 residues long. The CDR3 DNA is TGTGCCAGTAGTATTACTGTCGAAGGAGGAGCTTTCTTT. It translates to CASSITVEGGAFF.

V is TRBV27 and J is TRBJ1-2; 8 positions match TRBD1. Germline CDR1 MNHEY, CDR2 SMNVEV (reference sequence). The CDR3 covers 13 residues. Unmatched junction bases numbered 4, after V lost 6 bases and J lost 4 bases. The CDR3 sequence: CASSPGGGYGYTF. The CDR3 nucleotides are TGTGCCAGCAGCCCAGGGGGCGGCTATGGCTACACCTTC.

The chain combines TRBV6-5 with TRBJ2-7; 7 nucleotides match TRBD1. Germline V gene sequence: CDR1 MNHEY, CDR2 SVGAGI. The CDR3 has 15 residues. With V trimmed by 0 bases and J by 2 bases, 4 bases remained unmatched. CDR3 coding DNA: TGTGCCAGCAGTTACTCGGGACAGAGAACCTACGAGCAGTACTTC. This encodes CASSYSGQRTYEQYF.

V usage is TRBV4-1 and J usage is TRBJ1-4; D unresolved. The V end lost 1 base, the J end lost 9 bases, and 3 bases lay between the germline ends. Germline CDR1 is MGHRA and CDR2 is YSYEKL. This CDR3 region has 11 residues. CDR3 nucleotide sequence: TGCGCCAGCAGCCAAGCCAAAAAACTGTTTTTT. Translation: CASSQAKKLFF.

This rearrangement joins TRBV29-1 to TRBJ2-1, with 10 bases identical to TRBD2. The germline V gene encodes CDR1 SQVTM and CDR2 ANQGSEA. The V gene end was trimmed by 6 bases and the J gene end by 2 bases; junction bases not matched to a gene: 4. This CDR3 spans 14 amino acids. The CDR3: CSVPSGRAYNEQFF. The DNA of the CDR3 is TGCAGCGTCCCGAGCGGGAGGGCCTACAATGAGCAGTTCTTC.

The V call is TRBV6-5, the J call TRBJ1-1, with D unresolved. From germline, CDR1 is MNHEY and CDR2 SVGAGI. The CDR3 length is 13 residues. The V end was cut by 5 bases, the J end by 5 bases, with 12 bases between. In nucleotides, the CDR3 is TGTGCCAGCAGTGAATCAGGAGGTACTGAAGCTTTCTTT. Translating gives CASSESGGTEAFF.

This clone has only a few counts. This chain joins TRBV18 and TRBJ2-5; 9 bases align to TRBD2. The germline CDR1 and CDR2 sequences are KGHSH and LQKENI. The CDR3 totals 13 residues. V was clipped by 2 bases and J by 5 bases; unmatched bases: 0. The CDR3 protein is CASSPAGGETQYF. CDR3 sequence (DNA): TGTGCCAGCTCACCAGCGGGAGGGGAGACCCAGTACTTC.

The chain uses TRBV7-2 and TRBJ2-1; 7 bases are a match to TRBD2. This CDR3 has 14 amino acids. CDR1 and CDR2 (germline): SGHTA, FQGNSA. V gave up 5 bases and J gave up 6 bases; unmatched junction bases: 7. CDR3 sequence reads: CASSRELASNEQFF. The CDR3 DNA reads TGTGCCAGCAGCCGGGAACTAGCGAGCAATGAGCAGTTCTTC. Full variable domain (rest looked up from reference TRBV7-2 and TRBJ2-1): GAGVSQSPSNKVTEKGKDVELRCDPISGHTALYWYRQSLGQGLEFLIYFQGNSAPDKSGLPSDRFSAERTGGSVSTLTIQRTQQEDSAVYLCASSRELASNEQFFGPGTRLTVL.

The sample holds one count of this clone. The chain employs TRBV19 and TRBJ1-1, with 7 bases identical to TRBD1. Germline V lookup: CDR1 LNHDA, CDR2 SQIVND (reference sequence). V trimming: 6 bases; J trimming: 7 bases; junction bases outside the gene matches: 11. The CDR3 is 14 amino acids. CDR3 sequence (DNA): TGTGCCAGTAGACAGTTGGACAGGCCCGTTGAAGCTTTCTTT. It codes for CASRQLDRPVEAFF.

The chain couples TRBV28 to TRBJ2-1; 8 bases agree with TRBD1. V lost 3 bases, J lost 6 bases, and 7 bases stayed unmatched. The CDR3 runs 15 residues. The V gene's germline CDR1 is MDHEN and CDR2 SYDVKM. This CDR3 reads CASSFFGQGSNEQFF. CDR3 nucleotide sequence: TGTGCCAGCAGTTTCTTCGGACAGGGCTCCAATGAGCAGTTCTTC. Full variable domain (outside the CDR3, taken from reference TRBV28 and TRBJ2-1): DVKVTQSSRYLVKRTGEKVFLECVQDMDHENMFWYRQDPGLGLRLIYFSYDVKMKEKGDIPEGYSVSREKKERFSLILESASTNQTSMYLCASSFFGQGSNEQFFGPGTRLTVL.

The V gene is TRBV5-1, the J gene TRBJ2-4; possible D gene TRBD1, 5 bases. CDR1 and CDR2 (germline): SGHRS, YFSETQ. V lost 0 bases to trimming and J lost 5 bases, with 6 bases between them. The CDR3 sequence is 13 residues long. The CDR3 loop is CASSLGRENIQYF. The CDR3 nucleotides are TGCGCCAGCAGCTTGGGCAGGGAAAACATTCAGTACTTC.

Written as DNA, the CDR3 is TGTGCCAGCAGCTTAGAAGTGGGAGACCTCTACGAGCAGTACTTC. This gives the protein CASSLEVGDLYEQYF. The J gene is TRBJ2-7, the V gene TRBV11-2; D might be TRBD2 (5 bases). Trimming cost V 0 bases and J 3 bases, with 12 bases left between them. Per germline, CDR1 SGHAT and CDR2 FQNNGV. CDR3 length: 15 amino acids.

The rearrangement joins TRBV28 to TRBJ2-6; D might be TRBD1 (6 bases). With 2 bases removed from V and 2 bases from J, the gap between germline ends came to 22 bases. Germline CDR1 is MDHEN and CDR2 is SYDVKM. The CDR3 spans 20 residues. The CDR3 here is CASSLIGSALNRAGANVLTF. The CDR3 nucleotides are TGTGCCAGCAGTTTAATCGGTTCGGCCCTCAACAGGGCTGGGGCCAACGTCCTGACTTTC.

This sequence joins TRBV5-1 and TRBJ2-5; 8 nucleotides align to TRBD2. Germline CDR1 is SGHRS and CDR2 is YFSETQ. V trimming: 1 base; J trimming: 1 base; junction bases outside the gene matches: 6. The CDR3 runs 16 residues. CDR3 residues: CASSLFSGGLQETQYF. The CDR3 DNA reads as TGCGCCAGCAGCTTGTTCTCGGGAGGGCTCCAAGAGACCCAGTACTTC.

The chain carries TRBV13 and TRBJ1-2; TRBD1 matches 10 bases. The CDR3 extends over 14 amino acids. The V gene end was trimmed by 4 bases and the J gene end by 8 bases; junction bases not matched to a gene: 7. CDR1 and CDR2 (germline): PRHDT, FYEKMQ (reference sequence). This CDR3 is CASSSPGQGRGYTF. For the CDR3, the DNA is TGTGCCAGCAGCTCCCCGGGACAGGGGAGGGGCTACACCTTC. The variable domain in full, with the rest retrieved from reference TRBV13 and TRBJ1-2, is AAGVIQSPRHLIKEKRETATLKCYPIPRHDTVYWYQQGPGQDPQFLISFYEKMQSDKGSIPDRFSAQQFSDYHSELNMSSLELGDSALYFCASSSPGQGRGYTFGSGTRLTVV.

The V and J genes are TRBV4-1 and TRBJ2-7; 10 bases are shared with TRBD2. The CDR3 sequence is 17 residues long. From germline, CDR1 is MGHRA and CDR2 YSYEKL. J was trimmed by 5 bases and V by 0 bases; bases with no gene match: 10. The CDR3 bases are TGCGCCAGCAGCCAAGAGGTAGCGGGGGGCCGCGGAGACGAGCAGTACTTC. The encoded protein is CASSQEVAGGRGDEQYF.

The chain links TRBV6-1 to TRBJ2-3, with 7 bases lining up with TRBD2. V dropped 3 bases and J dropped 4; count of bases not matched to a gene: 1. The CDR3 loop spans 13 amino acids. The V gene's germline CDR1 is MNHNS and CDR2 SASEGT. The CDR3 nucleotides read TGTGCCAGCAGTGAGGGAGGGGCAGATACGCAGTATTTT. As protein: CASSEGGADTQYF.

The chain links TRBV2 to TRBJ1-1, with D maybe TRBD1 (5 bases). The V gene lost 3 bases and the J gene lost 4 bases, with 9 bases spanning the gap. Per germline, CDR1 SNHLY and CDR2 FYNNEI. CDR3 size: 13 residues. The CDR3 sequence is CASSDRVGTEAFF. The CDR3 DNA reads TGTGCCAGCAGTGACAGGGTGGGCACTGAAGCTTTCTTT.

The CDR3 DNA is TGTGCCAGCAGTTACGACCGGGTTAGCGACGAGCAGTACTTC. It specifies CASSYDRVSDEQYF. The V gene is TRBV6-5, the J gene TRBJ2-7, with a tentative D call TRBD2 (5 bases). CDR1 and CDR2 from the germline V gene are MNHEY and SVGAGI. The CDR3 runs to 14 residues. V lost 2 bases, J lost 5 bases, and 13 bases lay in between.

The chain links TRBV18 to TRBJ1-1; D ambiguous. Germline lookup yields CDR1 KGHSH and CDR2 LQKENI. The CDR3 has 11 residues. With 2 bases removed from V and 10 bases from J, the gap between germline ends came to 8 bases. The CDR3 region has the DNA TGTGCCAGCTCACCAACGGTTGGAGCTTTCTTT. Amino acid sequence: CASSPTVGAFF.

This clone has a handful of counts. This chain links TRBV4-2 with TRBJ1-1; tentatively, D is TRBD1 (6 bases). Trimming took 9 bases from V and 3 from J, leaving 17 bases between them. This CDR3 has 14 amino acids. Germline V lookup: CDR1 LGHNA, CDR2 YNFKEQ. The CDR3 reads CASRGGGSDTEAFF. CDR3 sequence (DNA): TGTGCCAGTCGGGGAGGGGGAAGCGACACTGAAGCTTTCTTT.